These 27 T cell receptor beta chains originate from one sample sequenced in a study of CD8+ T cells in alopecia areata. As to treatment: oral pan-JAK inhibitor, 5-10 mg twice daily. Sequencing used cDNA as its template, made by extracting RNA and reverse transcribing it. Sequencing was performed with immunoSEQ multiplex PCR; in TCRdb, only in-frame clones are kept and a portion is missing. The sample has about 140,000 clones; 65% to 90% are singletons. The specimen comprised CD8+ T cells sorted from blood, sampled at week 4, from a patient treated with tofacitinib. These receptors all stem from a human donor with alopecia areata.

The chain is built from TRBV4-1 and TRBJ2-1; no definite D call. Germline values: CDR1 MGHRA, CDR2 YSYEKL. The length of the CDR3 is 17 residues. Trimming took 6 bases from V and 2 from J, leaving 20 bases between them. This chain's CDR3 is CASRKGPRESPYNEQFF. The DNA of the CDR3 is TGCGCCAGCAGGAAAGGACCCAGAGAGTCCCCCTACAATGAGCAGTTCTTC.

The V and J genes are TRBV29-1 and TRBJ2-7; unclear D gene. This CDR3 has 13 residues. Germline lookup yields CDR1 SQVTM and CDR2 ANQGSEA. V was shortened by 3 bases and J by 1 base, with 10 bases between the two germline ends. CDR3 loop: CSVETAGSYEQYF. The CDR3 DNA reads TGCAGCGTTGAGACCGCAGGTTCCTACGAGCAGTACTTC.

This clone was seen a few times. V and J are TRBV5-6 and TRBJ1-1; D not certain. CDR3 size: 17 residues. The germline V gene has CDR1 SGHDT and CDR2 YYEEEE. V was shortened by 0 bases and J by 0 bases, with 15 bases between the two germline ends. This CDR3 is CASSLVGPAGVNTEAFF. CDR3 DNA sequence: TGTGCCAGCAGCTTGGTCGGTCCTGCCGGGGTGAACACTGAAGCTTTCTTT.

The chain combines TRBV7-9 with TRBJ1-2; TRBD1 matches at 11 bases. This CDR3 comprises 14 residues. CDR1 is SEHNR and CDR2 is FQNEAQ in the germline V gene (reference sequence). J was trimmed by 4 bases and V by 5 bases; bases with no gene match: 3. CDR3 sequence reads: CASSPGQGVYGYTF. The CDR3 DNA sequence: TGTGCCAGCAGCCCGGGACAGGGGGTCTATGGCTACACCTTC. The full variable domain, in which reference TRBV7-9 and TRBJ1-2 provide the parts outside the CDR3, is DTGVSQNPRHKITKRGQNVTFRCDPISEHNRLYWYRQTLGQGPEFLTYFQNEAQLEKSRLLSDRFSAERPKGSFSTLEIQRTEQGDSAMYLCASSPGQGVYGYTFGSGTRLTVV.

Here the CDR3 reads CAGGLAAGNEQFF. CDR3 bases: TGTGCCGGCGGACTAGCGGCGGGCAATGAGCAGTTCTTC. The V gene is TRBV30, the J gene TRBJ2-1, with 10 bases matching TRBD2. Germline trimming cut 8 bases from V and 6 bases from J; bases unmatched to any gene: 7. Germline loops: CDR1 GTSNPN, CDR2 SVGIG (reference sequence). The CDR3 contains 13 residues.

The chain joins TRBV19 to TRBJ2-1; TRBD1 is a possible D gene (5 bases). In germline, CDR1 is LNHDA, CDR2 SQIVND (reference sequence). There are 15 residues in the CDR3. V was trimmed by 0 bases and J by 7 bases, leaving 13 bases between them. The CDR3 DNA follows: TGTGCCAGTAGTATAGATCCGCGTCAGGGAAATGAGCAGTTCTTC. Residues: CASSIDPRQGNEQFF.

V usage is TRBV4-1 and J usage is TRBJ2-3; TRBD1 agrees at 9 bases. CDR3 length equals 15 residues. V lost 5 bases to trimming and J lost 6 bases; unmatched junction nucleotides: 9. The germline CDR1 and CDR2 sequences are MGHRA and YSYEKL. CDR3 amino acids: CASSYPQGALDTQYF. The CDR3 region has the DNA TGCGCCAGCAGCTACCCACAGGGGGCGCTGGATACGCAGTATTTT.

This chain links TRBV9 with TRBJ1-6; D gene unclear. Trimming stripped 0 bases from V and 11 bases from J, with 9 bases between. The CDR3 runs to 13 residues. The germline gives CDR1 SGDLS, CDR2 YYNGEE. The CDR3 DNA reads as TGTGCCAGCAGCGTAGGTGGAGAACCACCCCTCCACTTT. This translates into CASSVGGEPPLHF.

The chain employs TRBV23-1 and TRBJ1-5; the D is unclear. Being an ORF, TRBV23-1 has a function that is uncertain. The V gene lost 0 bases and the J gene lost 7 bases, with 13 bases spanning the gap. CDR3 size: 15 residues. DNA for the CDR3: TGCGCCAGCAGTCAATCGAAGGAGTTTGGGCAGCCCCAGCATTTT. Its translation: CASSQSKEFGQPQHF.

The chain couples TRBV20-1 to TRBJ2-3; D unresolved. CDR1 and CDR2 (germline): DFQATT, SNEGSKA (reference sequence). Trimming shortened V by 6 bases and J by 5 bases, and 9 bases separated the two germline ends. This CDR3 region has 11 residues. The DNA of the CDR3 is TGCAGTGCCCCCAACGGAGATACGCAGTATTTT. Translating it yields CSAPNGDTQYF.

V and J are TRBV4-1 and TRBJ1-5; D is unclear. This CDR3 is 15 amino acids long. CDR1 and CDR2 (germline): MGHRA, YSYEKL. V gave up 1 base and J gave up 2 bases, with 9 bases separating them. CDR3 in amino acids: CASSQGRRGNQPQHF. Here the CDR3 DNA reads TGCGCCAGCAGCCAAGGTCGACGGGGCAATCAGCCCCAGCATTTT.

The rearrangement joins TRBV6-5 to TRBJ2-3; no firm D call. CDR3 length: 14 residues. The ends were cut back, 4 bases at V and 2 bases at J, with 10 bases in the middle. From germline, CDR1 is MNHEY and CDR2 SVGAGI. The CDR3 region is CASSSPRITDTQYF. The CDR3 nucleotides read TGTGCCAGCAGTTCTCCCCGGATCACAGATACGCAGTATTTT.

The V gene is TRBV7-9, the J gene TRBJ2-5, with 7 bases matching TRBD2. Germline CDR1 reads SEHNR; CDR2 reads FQNEAQ (reference sequence). This CDR3 has 16 residues. The V segment lost 5 bases and the J segment 0 bases; nucleotides outside the gene matches: 9. CDR3 DNA: TGTGCCAGCAGCCCTCGGGGAGGGGCCCACCAAGAGACCCAGTACTTC. Protein sequence: CASSPRGGAHQETQYF. Based on the CDR3 plus reference TRBV7-9 and TRBJ2-5, the full variable domain is DTGVSQNPRHKITKRGQNVTFRCDPISEHNRLYWYRQTLGQGPEFLTYFQNEAQLEKSRLLSDRFSAERPKGSFSTLEIQRTEQGDSAMYLCASSPRGGAHQETQYFGPGTRLLVL.

This clone was found once. Different DNA sequences within this sample yield the same CDR3. The V and J genes are TRBV27 and TRBJ2-3; no reliable D call. The CDR3 is made up of 13 amino acids. The V and J ends lost 3 bases and 3 bases respectively, with 7 bases between them. Germline CDR1 and CDR2: MNHEY and SMNVEV (reference sequence). This chain's CDR3 is CASSFGSTDTQYF. For the CDR3, the DNA is TGTGCCAGCAGTTTCGGGTCGACAGATACGCAGTATTTT.

V is TRBV13 and J is TRBJ2-7; D possibly corresponds to TRBD2 (7 bases). V lost 5 bases and J lost 3, with 14 bases in between. This CDR3 has 14 amino acids. Looked up from germline, CDR1 is PRHDT and CDR2 is FYEKMQ (reference sequence). The CDR3 is CASSPRGASYEQYF. The CDR3 nucleotides are TGTGCCAGCAGCCCCCGGGGGGCTAGCTACGAGCAGTACTTC. Filled out from reference TRBV13 and TRBJ2-7, the complete variable domain reads AAGVIQSPRHLIKEKRETATLKCYPIPRHDTVYWYQQGPGQDPQFLISFYEKMQSDKGSIPDRFSAQQFSDYHSELNMSSLELGDSALYFCASSPRGASYEQYFGPGTRLTVT.

The V and J genes are TRBV13 and TRBJ2-2; possible D gene TRBD1, 6 bases. The CDR3 spans 14 residues. The V end was cut by 5 bases, the J end by 6 bases, with 13 bases between. CDR1 and CDR2 (germline): PRHDT, FYEKMQ (reference sequence). CDR3 bases: TGTGCCAGCAGCCACCTACAGGGCGCCGGGGAGCTGTTTTTT. Residues: CASSHLQGAGELFF.

The chain uses TRBV29-1 and TRBJ2-1; no firm D call. The CDR3 is made up of 12 amino acids. Trimming shortened V by 7 bases and J by 8 bases, and 15 bases separated the two germline ends. The V gene's germline CDR1 is SQVTM and CDR2 ANQGSEA. The CDR3 coding sequence is TGCAGCGCCTGGGCGGCATCTGATGAGCAGTTCTTC. This gives the protein CSAWAASDEQFF.

Only one count was recorded for this clone. The chain recombines TRBV30 with TRBJ2-7; TRBD1 agrees at 7 bases. The CDR3 consists of 14 residues. Germline V gives CDR1 GTSNPN, CDR2 SVGIG (reference sequence). V was clipped by 2 bases and J by 1 base; unmatched bases: 5. The CDR3 protein is CAWSLGTASYEQYF. The CDR3 region has the DNA TGTGCCTGGAGTTTAGGGACAGCTTCCTACGAGCAGTACTTC. Full variable domain (outside the CDR3, taken from reference TRBV30 and TRBJ2-7): SQTIHQWPATLVQPVGSPLSLECTVEGTSNPNLYWYRQAAGRGLQLLFYSVGIGQISSEVPQNLSASRPQDRQFILSSKKLLLSDSGFYLCAWSLGTASYEQYFGPGTRLTVT.

The chain couples TRBV5-1 to TRBJ1-5, with TRBD1 matching over 10 bases. Germline loops: CDR1 SGHRS, CDR2 YFSETQ. V lost 4 bases to trimming and J lost 2 bases; unmatched junction nucleotides: 9. This CDR3 has 17 amino acids. CDR3: CASSEGDRGLGNQPQHF. As DNA, the CDR3 is TGCGCCAGCAGCGAAGGGGACAGGGGATTAGGCAATCAGCCCCAGCATTTT.

The chain is built from TRBV4-1 and TRBJ2-2; a possible D gene is TRBD1 (5 bases). The CDR3 is made up of 14 amino acids. Trimming cost V 1 base and J 4 bases, with 7 bases left between them. The V gene's germline CDR1 is MGHRA and CDR2 YSYEKL. The CDR3 reads CASSQAGSTGELFF. The CDR3 region has the DNA TGCGCCAGCAGCCAAGCAGGGTCCACCGGGGAGCTGTTTTTT.

The chain combines TRBV18 with TRBJ1-2; D is perhaps TRBD1 (6 bases). V lost 0 bases and J 4 bases, leaving 9 bases between the germline ends. Germline values: CDR1 KGHSH, CDR2 LQKENI. The CDR3 sequence is 14 residues long. DNA of the CDR3: TGTGCCAGCTCACCACCGGGGGCGGGCTATGGCTACACCTTC. Protein sequence: CASSPPGAGYGYTF.

This chain joins TRBV29-1 and TRBJ2-1; D remains ambiguous. The ends were cut back, 1 base at V and 4 bases at J, with 5 bases in the middle. The CDR3 extends over 12 amino acids. CDR1 SQVTM and CDR2 ANQGSEA come from the germline V gene. The CDR3 protein is CSVEVRYNEQFF. DNA of the CDR3: TGCAGCGTTGAAGTCCGTTACAATGAGCAGTTCTTC.

Comment on this clone: One junction end does not reproduce the germline sequence, and a read error may be involved. The gene calls are TRBV13 and TRBJ1-1, with TRBD1 as a possible D gene (6 bases). This CDR3 is 14 amino acids long. CDR1 PRHDT and CDR2 FYEKMQ come from the germline V gene (reference sequence). The CDR3 region is CASSLGGTNTEAFF. DNA for the CDR3: TGTGCCAGCAGCCTAGGGGGGACGAACACTGAAGCTTTCTTT.

In DNA form, the CDR3 reads TGCGCCAGCAGCCAAGTGGGGGGTGAGGCAGAGACCCAGTACTTC. Its translation is CASSQVGGEAETQYF. This chain joins TRBV4-1 and TRBJ2-5; D is possibly TRBD2 (6 bases). Trimming removed 1 base at V and 4 bases at J, with 13 bases between. The CDR3 extends over 15 amino acids. Germline V gene sequence: CDR1 MGHRA, CDR2 YSYEKL.

The chain uses TRBV5-6 and TRBJ1-2, with D possibly TRBD1 on 6 matching bases. The ends were cut back, 3 bases at V and 7 bases at J, with 25 bases in the middle. The CDR3 has 17 amino acids. Germline V gene sequence: CDR1 SGHDT, CDR2 YYEEEE. The CDR3: CASSSRTSDRNRRGYTF. The CDR3 DNA sequence: TGTGCCAGCAGCTCCCGAACATCTGACAGGAACCGTCGTGGCTACACCTTC.

The chain joins TRBV30 to TRBJ2-1; tentative D call: TRBD2 (6 bases). V lost 4 bases and J 4 bases, leaving 14 bases between the germline ends. Germline V gene sequence: CDR1 GTSNPN, CDR2 SVGIG (reference sequence). The CDR3 totals 14 residues. The CDR3 reads CAWTLGGAYNEQFF. CDR3 bases: TGTGCCTGGACCCTAGGCGGGGCGTACAATGAGCAGTTCTTC.

The chain has TRBV29-1 and TRBJ2-1; D is possibly TRBD2 (6 bases). With 3 bases removed from V and 8 bases from J, the gap between germline ends came to 20 bases. CDR3 length equals 15 residues. Per the germline V gene, CDR1 is SQVTM and CDR2 is ANQGSEA. CDR3 coding DNA: TGCAGCGTTGAGGCTGAAACCGGGAGCTCCTATGAGCAGTTCTTC. It encodes CSVEAETGSSYEQFF.